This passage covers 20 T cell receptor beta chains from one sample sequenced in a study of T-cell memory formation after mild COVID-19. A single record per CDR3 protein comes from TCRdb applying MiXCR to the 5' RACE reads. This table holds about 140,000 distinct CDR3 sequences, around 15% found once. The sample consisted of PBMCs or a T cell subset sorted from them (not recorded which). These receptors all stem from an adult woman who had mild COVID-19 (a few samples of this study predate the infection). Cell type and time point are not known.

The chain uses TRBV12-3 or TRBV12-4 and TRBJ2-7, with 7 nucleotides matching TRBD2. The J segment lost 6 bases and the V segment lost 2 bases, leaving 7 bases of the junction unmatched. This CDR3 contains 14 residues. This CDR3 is CASSLSRESAEQYF. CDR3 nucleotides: TGTGCCAGCAGTTTATCGCGGGAGTCCGCCGAGCAGTACTTC.

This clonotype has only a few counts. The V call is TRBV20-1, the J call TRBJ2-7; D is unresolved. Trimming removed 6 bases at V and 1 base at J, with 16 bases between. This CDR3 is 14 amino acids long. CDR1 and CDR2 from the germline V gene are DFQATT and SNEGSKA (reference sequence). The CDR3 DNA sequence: TGCAGTGCGTCTGGGCGAACCGAATCCTACGAGCAGTACTTC. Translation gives CSASGRTESYEQYF.

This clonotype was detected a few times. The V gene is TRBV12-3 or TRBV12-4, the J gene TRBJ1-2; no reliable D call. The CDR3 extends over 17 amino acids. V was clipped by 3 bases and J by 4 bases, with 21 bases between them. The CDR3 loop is CASSFPPPIRDIYGYTF. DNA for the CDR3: TGTGCCAGCAGTTTCCCCCCTCCTATCCGTGACATCTATGGCTACACCTTC.

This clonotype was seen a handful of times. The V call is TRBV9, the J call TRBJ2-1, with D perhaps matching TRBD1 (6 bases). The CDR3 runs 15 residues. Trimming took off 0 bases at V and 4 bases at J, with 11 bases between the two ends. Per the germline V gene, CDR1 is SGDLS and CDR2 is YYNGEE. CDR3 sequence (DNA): TGTGCCAGCAGCGTAGCTGACAGGATTTACAATGAGCAGTTCTTC. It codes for CASSVADRIYNEQFF.

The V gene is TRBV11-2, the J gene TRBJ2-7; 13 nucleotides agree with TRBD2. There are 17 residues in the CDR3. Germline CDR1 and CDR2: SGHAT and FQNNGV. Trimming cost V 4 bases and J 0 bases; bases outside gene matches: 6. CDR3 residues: CASSSPGLAGSSYEQYF. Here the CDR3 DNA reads TGTGCCAGCAGCTCCCCGGGACTAGCGGGATCCTCCTACGAGCAGTACTTC.

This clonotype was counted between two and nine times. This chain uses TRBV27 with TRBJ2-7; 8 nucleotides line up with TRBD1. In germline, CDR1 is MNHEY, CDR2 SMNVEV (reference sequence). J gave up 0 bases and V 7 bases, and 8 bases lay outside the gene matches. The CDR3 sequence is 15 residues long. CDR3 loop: CASNGFGTGSYEQYF. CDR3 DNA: TGTGCCAGCAACGGATTCGGGACAGGCTCCTACGAGCAGTACTTC.

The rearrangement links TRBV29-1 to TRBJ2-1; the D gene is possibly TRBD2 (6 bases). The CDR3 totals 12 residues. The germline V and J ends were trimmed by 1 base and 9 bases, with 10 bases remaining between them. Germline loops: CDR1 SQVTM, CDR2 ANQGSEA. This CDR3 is CSVEASGSEQFF. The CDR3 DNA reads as TGCAGCGTTGAAGCCAGCGGGTCTGAGCAGTTCTTC.

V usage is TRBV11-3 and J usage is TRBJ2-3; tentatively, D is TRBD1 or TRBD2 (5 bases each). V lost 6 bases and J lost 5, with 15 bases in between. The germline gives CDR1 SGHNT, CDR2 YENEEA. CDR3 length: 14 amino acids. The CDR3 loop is CASRATGPGDTQYF. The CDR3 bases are TGTGCCAGCAGGGCGACGGGGCCAGGAGATACGCAGTATTTT.

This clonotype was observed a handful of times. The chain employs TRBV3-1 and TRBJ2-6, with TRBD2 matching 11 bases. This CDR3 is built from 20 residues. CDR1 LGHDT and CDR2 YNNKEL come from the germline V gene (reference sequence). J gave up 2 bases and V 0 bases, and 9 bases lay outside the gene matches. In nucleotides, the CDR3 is TGTGCCAGCAGCCAAGACAGGGTGCTAGCGGGGGGTCCTGGGGCCAACGTCCTGACTTTC. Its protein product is CASSQDRVLAGGPGANVLTF.

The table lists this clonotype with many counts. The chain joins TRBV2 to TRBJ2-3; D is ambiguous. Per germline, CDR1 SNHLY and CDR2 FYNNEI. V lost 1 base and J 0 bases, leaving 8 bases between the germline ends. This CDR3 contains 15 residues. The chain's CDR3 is CASSEEAASTDTQYF. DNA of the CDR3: TGTGCCAGCAGTGAAGAGGCAGCTAGCACAGATACGCAGTATTTT.

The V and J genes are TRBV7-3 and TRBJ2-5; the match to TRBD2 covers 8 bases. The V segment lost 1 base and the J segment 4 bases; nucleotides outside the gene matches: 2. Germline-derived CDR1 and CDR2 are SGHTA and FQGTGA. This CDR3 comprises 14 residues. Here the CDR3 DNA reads TGTGCCAGCAGCTTAAATAGCGGGGTAGAGACCCAGTACTTC. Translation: CASSLNSGVETQYF.

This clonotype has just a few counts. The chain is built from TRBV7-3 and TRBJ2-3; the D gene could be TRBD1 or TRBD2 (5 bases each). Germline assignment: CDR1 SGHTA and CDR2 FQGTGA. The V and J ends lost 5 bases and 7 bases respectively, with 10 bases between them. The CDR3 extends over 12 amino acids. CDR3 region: CASSPGTHTQYF. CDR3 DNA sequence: TGTGCCAGCAGCCCTGGGACGCATACGCAGTATTTT. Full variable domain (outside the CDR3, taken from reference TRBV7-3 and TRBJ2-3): GAGVSQTPSNKVTEKGKYVELRCDPISGHTALYWYRQSLGQGPEFLIYFQGTGAADDSGLPNDRFFAVRPEGSVSTLKIQRTERGDSAVYLCASSPGTHTQYFGPGTRLTVL.

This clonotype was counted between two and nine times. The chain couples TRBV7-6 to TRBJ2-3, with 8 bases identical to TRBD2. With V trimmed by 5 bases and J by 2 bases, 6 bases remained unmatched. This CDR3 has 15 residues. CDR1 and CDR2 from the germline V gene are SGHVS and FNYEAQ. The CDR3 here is CASSPTSGSTDTQYF. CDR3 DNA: TGTGCCAGCAGCCCTACTAGCGGCTCCACAGATACGCAGTATTTT.

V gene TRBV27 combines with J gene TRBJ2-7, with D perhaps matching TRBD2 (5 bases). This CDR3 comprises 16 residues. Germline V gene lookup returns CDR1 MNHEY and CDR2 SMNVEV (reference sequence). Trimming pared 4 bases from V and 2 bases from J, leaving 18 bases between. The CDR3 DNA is TGTGCCAGCAGTTCCCCCGGGAAAGGTGTAGCCTACGAGCAGTACTTC. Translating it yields CASSSPGKGVAYEQYF.

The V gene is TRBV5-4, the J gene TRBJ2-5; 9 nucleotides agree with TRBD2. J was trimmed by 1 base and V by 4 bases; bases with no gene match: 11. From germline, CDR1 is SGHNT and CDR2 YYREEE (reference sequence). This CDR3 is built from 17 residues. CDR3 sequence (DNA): TGTGCCAGCAGCGGTTCGTCCGGGACTAGCAGCCAAGAGACCCAGTACTTC. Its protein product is CASSGSSGTSSQETQYF.

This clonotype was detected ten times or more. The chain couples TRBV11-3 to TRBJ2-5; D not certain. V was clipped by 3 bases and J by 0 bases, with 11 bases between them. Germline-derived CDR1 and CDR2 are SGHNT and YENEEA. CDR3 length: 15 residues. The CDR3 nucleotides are TGTGCCAGCAGCTTCGCCGGCAGGAACCAAGAGACCCAGTACTTC. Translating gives CASSFAGRNQETQYF.

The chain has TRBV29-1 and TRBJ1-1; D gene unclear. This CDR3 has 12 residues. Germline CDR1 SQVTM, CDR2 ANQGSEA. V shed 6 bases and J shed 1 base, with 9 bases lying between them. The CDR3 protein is CSVRPGNTEAFF. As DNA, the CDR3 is TGCAGCGTCCGTCCAGGGAACACTGAAGCTTTCTTT.

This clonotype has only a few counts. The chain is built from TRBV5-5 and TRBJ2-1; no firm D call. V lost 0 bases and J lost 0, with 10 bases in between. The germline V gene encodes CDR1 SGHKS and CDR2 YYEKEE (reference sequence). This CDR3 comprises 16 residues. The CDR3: CASSLDILSSYNEQFF. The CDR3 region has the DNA TGTGCCAGCAGCTTGGACATCTTGAGCTCCTACAATGAGCAGTTCTTC.

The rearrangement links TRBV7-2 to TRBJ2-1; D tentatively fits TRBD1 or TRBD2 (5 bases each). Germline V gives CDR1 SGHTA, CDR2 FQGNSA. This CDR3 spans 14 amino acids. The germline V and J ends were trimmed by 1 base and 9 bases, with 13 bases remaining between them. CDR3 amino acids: CASSLGVGTSEQFF. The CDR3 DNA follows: TGTGCCAGCAGCTTAGGGGTCGGGACGAGTGAGCAGTTCTTC.

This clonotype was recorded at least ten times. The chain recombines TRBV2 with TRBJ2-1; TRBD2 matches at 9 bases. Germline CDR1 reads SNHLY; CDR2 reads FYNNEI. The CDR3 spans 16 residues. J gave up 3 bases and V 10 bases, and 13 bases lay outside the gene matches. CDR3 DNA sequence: TGTGCCATCCGTGTAGAGCGGGGGGTGAACTACAATGAGCAGTTCTTC. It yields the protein CAIRVERGVNYNEQFF.